The 16 T cell receptor beta chains reported below all come from one sample, sequenced in a study of neurological immune-mediated disorders. One entry per CDR3 protein, called by TCRdb with MiXCR from the 5' RACE reads. The sample carries about 39,000 distinct CDR3 sequences, 6% to 7.5% recorded once. Sequencing input: CD4+ T cells from blood. These receptors were collected from a man aged 50-60 years in good health.

Ten or more counts support this clonotype. V is TRBV20-1 and J is TRBJ1-5; D might be TRBD1 (5 bases). Per germline, CDR1 DFQATT and CDR2 SNEGSKA (reference sequence). CDR3 size: 16 residues. Trimming removed 5 bases from V and 5 bases from J, with 22 bases in between. CDR3: CSAPLPPFDRYQPQHF. DNA for the CDR3: TGCAGTGCTCCCCTCCCTCCCTTCGACAGATATCAGCCCCAGCATTTT.

The genes are TRBV6-1 and TRBJ2-3, with D uncertain. Trimming took 6 bases from V and 0 from J, leaving 13 bases between them. Germline assignment: CDR1 MNHNS and CDR2 SASEGT. CDR3 size: 15 residues. CDR3: CASSLEGPSTDTQYF. Here the CDR3 DNA reads TGTGCCAGCAGCCTGGAAGGCCCAAGCACAGATACGCAGTATTTT.

This clonotype appeared many times. A junction boundary mismatches the germline segment, possibly from a read error. The chain carries TRBV18 and TRBJ1-2; the D gene is possibly TRBD1 (5 bases). The CDR3 length is 12 residues. Germline CDR1 reads KGHSH; CDR2 reads LQKENI. The DNA for the CDR3 is TGTGCCAGTTCACCAGGGAACTATGGCTACACCTTC. It translates to CASSPGNYGYTF. The full variable domain, with the rest looked up from reference TRBV18 and TRBJ1-2, is NAGVMQNPRHLVRRRGQEARLRCSPMKGHSHVYWYRQLPEEGLKFMVYLQKENIIDESGMPKERFSAEFPKEGPSILRIQQVVRGDSAAYFCASSPGNYGYTFGSGTRLTVV.

This clonotype was picked up many times. The rearrangement uses TRBV29-1 and TRBJ1-1, with a tentative D call TRBD1 (5 bases). From germline, CDR1 is SQVTM and CDR2 ANQGSEA. Trimming removed 4 bases from V and 1 base from J, with 16 bases in between. The CDR3 runs to 15 residues. CDR3 protein: CSVATPRTGNTEAFF. CDR3 in DNA: TGCAGCGTTGCGACACCCAGAACAGGGAACACTGAAGCTTTCTTT.

This clonotype was seen ten or more times. The J gene is TRBJ2-7, the V gene TRBV3-1; 9 positions agree with TRBD1. Trimming cost V 3 bases and J 5 bases; bases outside gene matches: 11. CDR3 length: 16 residues. Per the germline V gene, CDR1 is LGHDT and CDR2 is YNNKEL (reference sequence). CDR3 DNA: TGTGCCAGCAGCCAGCTGGGCGGGACAGGGTCCCACGAGCAGTACTTC. It translates to CASSQLGGTGSHEQYF.

At least ten counts were recorded for this clonotype. This chain links TRBV15 with TRBJ2-1, with TRBD2 matching over 13 bases. J was trimmed by 5 bases and V by 0 bases; bases with no gene match: 1. The CDR3 has 16 residues. Germline V lookup: CDR1 LNHNV, CDR2 YYDKDF (reference sequence). CDR3 region: CATSRETSGRNNEQFF. The CDR3 DNA reads TGTGCCACCAGCAGAGAGACTAGCGGGAGGAACAATGAGCAGTTCTTC. The full variable domain, rest sourced from reference TRBV15 and TRBJ2-1, is DAMVIQNPRYQVTQFGKPVTLSCSQTLNHNVMYWYQQKSSQAPKLLFHYYDKDFNNEADTPDNFQSRRPNTSFCFLDIRSPGLGDTAMYLCATSRETSGRNNEQFFGPGTRLTVL.

The rearrangement uses TRBV7-2 and TRBJ2-1; 8 bases match TRBD1. CDR1 is SGHTA, CDR2 FQGNSA, per germline. V lost 5 bases and J lost 8; bases outside the gene matches: 8. The CDR3 is made up of 14 amino acids. CDR3 in amino acids: CASSLLGQADEQFF. The CDR3 DNA sequence: TGTGCCAGCAGCCTACTGGGACAGGCCGATGAGCAGTTCTTC. Combining the CDR3 with reference TRBV7-2 and TRBJ2-1 gives the whole variable domain GAGVSQSPSNKVTEKGKDVELRCDPISGHTALYWYRQSLGQGLEFLIYFQGNSAPDKSGLPSDRFSAERTGGSVSTLTIQRTQQEDSAVYLCASSLLGQADEQFFGPGTRLTVL.

There are many counts of this clonotype. This rearrangement joins TRBV5-1 to TRBJ2-5; 7 bases match TRBD2. With 2 bases clipped from V and 5 bases from J, the junction kept 6 bases outside the gene matches. The CDR3 has 14 residues. The V gene's germline CDR1 is SGHRS and CDR2 YFSETQ. CDR3 sequence (DNA): TGCGCCAGCAGCTTCGGTGCGGGAGTGGAGACCCAGTACTTC. Translated: CASSFGAGVETQYF.

This clonotype was counted at least ten times. The rearrangement joins TRBV6-6 to TRBJ2-2; the D gene is possibly TRBD1 (5 bases). Looked up from germline, CDR1 is MNHNY and CDR2 is SVGAGI (reference sequence). The CDR3 has 14 amino acids. Trimming cost V 6 bases and J 1 base, with 9 bases left between them. Here the CDR3 DNA reads TGTGCCAGCAGGGTCAGGGAGAACACCGGGGAGCTGTTTTTT. This translates into CASRVRENTGELFF.

This clonotype appeared many times. The chain joins TRBV9 to TRBJ2-1; 8 nucleotides match TRBD1. The CDR3 runs to 15 residues. V trimming: 0 bases; J trimming: 5 bases; junction bases outside the gene matches: 4. CDR1 SGDLS and CDR2 YYNGEE come from the germline V gene. In nucleotides, the CDR3 is TGTGCCAGCAGCGTAGGGCAGGGGGCCCACAATGAGCAGTTCTTC. It translates to CASSVGQGAHNEQFF.

The table lists this clonotype with many counts. The gene calls are TRBV3-1 and TRBJ1-6, with D possibly being TRBD1 (5 bases). CDR3 size: 13 residues. The germline CDR1 and CDR2 sequences are LGHDT and YNNKEL (reference sequence). V lost 3 bases and J 8 bases, leaving 8 bases between the germline ends. The CDR3 DNA sequence: TGTGCCAGCAGCCAGGGGCCGGATTCACCCCTCCACTTT. Its translation is CASSQGPDSPLHF.

In this sample, this clonotype turned up many times. The V gene is TRBV12-3 or TRBV12-4, the J gene TRBJ1-3, with D maybe TRBD1 (5 bases). Trimming took off 3 bases at V and 0 bases at J, with 6 bases between the two ends. The length of the CDR3 is 14 residues. Written as DNA, the CDR3 is TGTGCCAGCAGTTTCGACAGCTCTGGAAACACCATATATTTT. Encoded protein: CASSFDSSGNTIYF.

This clonotype was counted at least ten times. The chain joins TRBV20-1 to TRBJ2-1; the D call may be TRBD1 or TRBD2 (5 bases each). Trimming took off 0 bases at V and 6 bases at J, with 18 bases between the two ends. Germline CDR1 DFQATT, CDR2 SNEGSKA (reference sequence). The CDR3 is 16 amino acids. CDR3 in amino acids: CSARDPRGVESNEQFF. The CDR3 region has the DNA TGCAGTGCTAGAGATCCTAGGGGAGTGGAGTCCAATGAGCAGTTCTTC.

This clonotype was recorded many times. V and J are TRBV29-1 and TRBJ2-2; the match to TRBD2 covers 8 bases. CDR3 length: 14 residues. Germline V gives CDR1 SQVTM, CDR2 ANQGSEA. Trimming took 7 bases from V and 1 from J; bases not matched to a gene: 5. The CDR3 DNA sequence: TGCAGCGCCCCGGGGGGGGAGAACACCGGGGAGCTGTTTTTT. Protein sequence: CSAPGGENTGELFF.

This chain uses TRBV4-3 with TRBJ2-7, with TRBD1 identical over 7 bases. The CDR3 runs to 15 residues. J was trimmed by 2 bases and V by 1 base; bases with no gene match: 5. The germline gives CDR1 LGHNA, CDR2 YSLEER. CDR3 protein: CASSQGLGGPYEQYF. DNA for the CDR3: TGCGCCAGCAGCCAAGGGCTAGGGGGCCCCTACGAGCAGTACTTC.

This clonotype was found many times. Here the CDR3 reads CASSQTPWTSGSTAYNEQFF. The CDR3 DNA follows: TGTGCCAGCAGCCAGACACCCTGGACTAGCGGGAGTACGGCCTACAATGAGCAGTTCTTC. This chain connects TRBV7-2 to TRBJ2-1, with TRBD2 identical over 13 bases. This CDR3 comprises 20 residues. V was pared by 5 bases and J by 2 bases, with 15 bases of the junction left unmatched. CDR1 is SGHTA, CDR2 FQGNSA, per germline. Full variable domain (missing parts from reference TRBV7-2 and TRBJ2-1): GAGVSQSPSNKVTEKGKDVELRCDPISGHTALYWYRQSLGQGLEFLIYFQGNSAPDKSGLPSDRFSAERTGGSVSTLTIQRTQQEDSAVYLCASSQTPWTSGSTAYNEQFFGPGTRLTVL.